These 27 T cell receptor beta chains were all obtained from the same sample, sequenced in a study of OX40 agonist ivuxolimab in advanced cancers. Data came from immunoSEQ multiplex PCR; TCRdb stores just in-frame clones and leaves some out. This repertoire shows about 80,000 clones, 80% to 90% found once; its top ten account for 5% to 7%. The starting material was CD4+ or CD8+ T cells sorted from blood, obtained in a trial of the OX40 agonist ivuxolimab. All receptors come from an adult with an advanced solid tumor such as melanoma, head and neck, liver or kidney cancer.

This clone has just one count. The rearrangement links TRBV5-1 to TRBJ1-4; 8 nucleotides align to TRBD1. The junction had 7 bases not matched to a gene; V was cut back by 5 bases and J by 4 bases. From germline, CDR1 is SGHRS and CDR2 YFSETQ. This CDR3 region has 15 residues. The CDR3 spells CASRDRDRSNEKLFF. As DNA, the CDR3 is TGCGCCAGCAGGGATCGGGACAGGAGTAATGAAAAACTGTTTTTT. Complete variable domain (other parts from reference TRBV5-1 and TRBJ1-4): KAGVTQTPRYLIKTRGQQVTLSCSPISGHRSVSWYQQTPGQGLQFLFEYFSETQRNKGNFPGRFSGRQFSNSRSEMNVSTLELGDSALYLCASRDRDRSNEKLFFGSGTQLSVL.

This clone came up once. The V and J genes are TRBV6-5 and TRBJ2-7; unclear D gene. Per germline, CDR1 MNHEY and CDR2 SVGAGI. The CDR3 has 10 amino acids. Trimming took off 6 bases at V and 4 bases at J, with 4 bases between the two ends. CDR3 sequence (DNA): TGTGCCAGCAGGGATTACGAGCAGTACTTC. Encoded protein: CASRDYEQYF.

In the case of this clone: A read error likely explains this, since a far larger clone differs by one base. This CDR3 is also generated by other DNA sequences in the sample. The DNA of the CDR3 is TGTGCCAGCAGCCGTGGGACAGCGAACTATGGCTACACATTC. It is translated as CASSRGTANYGYTF. The V gene is TRBV11-1, the J gene TRBJ1-2, with TRBD1 matching over 7 bases. This CDR3 spans 14 amino acids. The germline CDR1 and CDR2 sequences are SGHAT and FQDESV (reference sequence).

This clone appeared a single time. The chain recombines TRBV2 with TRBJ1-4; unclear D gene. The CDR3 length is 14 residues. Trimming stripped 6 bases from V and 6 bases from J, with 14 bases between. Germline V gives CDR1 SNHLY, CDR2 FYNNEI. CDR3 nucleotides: TGTGCCAGCAGAAGGCCGATAGAGTATGAAAAACTGTTTTTT. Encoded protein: CASRRPIEYEKLFF.

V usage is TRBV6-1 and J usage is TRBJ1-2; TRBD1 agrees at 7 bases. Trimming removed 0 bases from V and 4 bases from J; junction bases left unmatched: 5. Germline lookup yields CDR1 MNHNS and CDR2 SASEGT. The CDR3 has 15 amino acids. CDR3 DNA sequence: TGTGCCAGCAGTGAAGCTGACAGGGTTTCCTATGGCTACACCTTC. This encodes CASSEADRVSYGYTF.

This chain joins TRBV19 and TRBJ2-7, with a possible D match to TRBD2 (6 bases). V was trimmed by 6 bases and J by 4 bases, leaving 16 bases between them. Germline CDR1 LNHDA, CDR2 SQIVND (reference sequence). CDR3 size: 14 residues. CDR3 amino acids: CASRMSGAKYEQYF. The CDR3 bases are TGTGCCAGTAGGATGTCGGGAGCTAAATACGAGCAGTACTTC. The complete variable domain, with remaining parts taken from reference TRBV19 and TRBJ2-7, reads DGGITQSPKYLFRKEGQNVTLSCEQNLNHDAMYWYRQDPGQGLRLIYYSQIVNDFQKGDIAEGYSVSREKKESFPLTVTSAQKNPTAFYLCASRMSGAKYEQYFGPGTRLTVT.

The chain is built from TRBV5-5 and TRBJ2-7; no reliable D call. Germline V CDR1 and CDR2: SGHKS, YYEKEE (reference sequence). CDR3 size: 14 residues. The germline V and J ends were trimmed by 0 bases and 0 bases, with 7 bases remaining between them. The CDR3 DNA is TGTGCCAGCAGCTTGGGCCCCAACTCCTACGAGCAGTACTTC. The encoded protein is CASSLGPNSYEQYF.

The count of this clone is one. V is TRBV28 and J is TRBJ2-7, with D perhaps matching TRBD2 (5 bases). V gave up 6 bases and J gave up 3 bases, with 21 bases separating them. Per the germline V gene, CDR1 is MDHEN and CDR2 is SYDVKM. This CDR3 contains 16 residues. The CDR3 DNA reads TGTGCCAGCAGCAAAGGCCCGAAGACTATCGACTACGAGCAGTACTTC. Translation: CASSKGPKTIDYEQYF.

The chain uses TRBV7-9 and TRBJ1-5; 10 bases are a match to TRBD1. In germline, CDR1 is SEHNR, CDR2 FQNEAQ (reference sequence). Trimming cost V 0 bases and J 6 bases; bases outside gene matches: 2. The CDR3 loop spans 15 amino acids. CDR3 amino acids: CASSLATGGSQPQHF. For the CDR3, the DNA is TGTGCCAGCAGCTTAGCGACAGGGGGCAGTCAGCCCCAGCATTTT.

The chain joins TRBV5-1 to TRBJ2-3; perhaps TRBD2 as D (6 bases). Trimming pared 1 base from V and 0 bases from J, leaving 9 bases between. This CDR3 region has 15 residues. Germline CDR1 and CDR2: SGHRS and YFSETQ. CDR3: CASSLSGTSTDTQYF. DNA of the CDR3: TGCGCCAGCAGCTTGTCCGGGACTAGCACAGATACGCAGTATTTT.

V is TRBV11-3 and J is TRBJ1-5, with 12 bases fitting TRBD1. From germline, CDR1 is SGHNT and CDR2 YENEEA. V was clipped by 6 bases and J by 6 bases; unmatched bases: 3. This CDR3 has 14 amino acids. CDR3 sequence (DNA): TGTGCCAGCAGACGGGACAGGGGGCTTCAGCCCCAGCATTTT. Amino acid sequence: CASRRDRGLQPQHF.

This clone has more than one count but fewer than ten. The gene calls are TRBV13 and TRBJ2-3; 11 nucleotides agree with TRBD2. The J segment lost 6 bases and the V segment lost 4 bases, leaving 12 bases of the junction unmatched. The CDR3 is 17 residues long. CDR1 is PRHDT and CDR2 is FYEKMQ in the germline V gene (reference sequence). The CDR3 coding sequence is TGTGCCAGCAGCTCCTTAGCGGGGGGGCCGACTTTTGATACGCAGTATTTT. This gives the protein CASSSLAGGPTFDTQYF.

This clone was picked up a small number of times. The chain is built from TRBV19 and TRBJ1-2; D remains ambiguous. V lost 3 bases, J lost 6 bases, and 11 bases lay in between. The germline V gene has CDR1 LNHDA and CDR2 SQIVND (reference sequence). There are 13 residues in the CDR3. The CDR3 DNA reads TGTGCCAGTAGTATCTGGCAGGCCGATGGCTACACCTTC. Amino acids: CASSIWQADGYTF.

CDR3 nucleotide sequence: TGTGCCAGCAGCCGGACAGGGTTGAACACTGAAGCTTTCTTT. Amino acids: CASSRTGLNTEAFF. This chain connects TRBV11-3 to TRBJ1-1; 8 bases are a match to TRBD1. The CDR3 spans 14 residues. The germline V gene has CDR1 SGHNT and CDR2 YENEEA. The ends lost 5 bases at V and 0 bases at J; junction bases unmatched: 2.

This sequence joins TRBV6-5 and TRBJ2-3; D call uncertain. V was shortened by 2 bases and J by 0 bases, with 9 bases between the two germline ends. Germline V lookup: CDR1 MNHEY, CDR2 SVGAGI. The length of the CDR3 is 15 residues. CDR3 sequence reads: CASSYAAASTDTQYF. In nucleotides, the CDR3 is TGTGCCAGCAGTTACGCGGCGGCGAGCACAGATACGCAGTATTTT.

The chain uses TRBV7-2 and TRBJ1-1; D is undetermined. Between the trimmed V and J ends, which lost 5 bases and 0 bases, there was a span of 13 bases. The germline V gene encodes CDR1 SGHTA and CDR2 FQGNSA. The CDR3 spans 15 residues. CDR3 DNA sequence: TGTGCCAGCAGCCTACGCAGTTTTATGAACACTGAAGCTTTCTTT. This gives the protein CASSLRSFMNTEAFF.

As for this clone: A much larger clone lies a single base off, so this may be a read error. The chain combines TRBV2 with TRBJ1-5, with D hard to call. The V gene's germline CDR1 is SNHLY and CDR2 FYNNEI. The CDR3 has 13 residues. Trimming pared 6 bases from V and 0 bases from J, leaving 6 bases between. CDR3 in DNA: TGTGCCAGCAGGGGGAATAGCAATCAGCCCCAGCATTTT. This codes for CASRGNSNQPQHF.

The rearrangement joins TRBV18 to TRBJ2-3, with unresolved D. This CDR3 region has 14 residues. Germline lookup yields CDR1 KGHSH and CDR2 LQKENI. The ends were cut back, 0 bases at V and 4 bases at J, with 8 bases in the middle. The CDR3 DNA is TGTGCCAGCTCACCACCTGTAAAGGCAGATACGCAGTATTTT. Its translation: CASSPPVKADTQYF.

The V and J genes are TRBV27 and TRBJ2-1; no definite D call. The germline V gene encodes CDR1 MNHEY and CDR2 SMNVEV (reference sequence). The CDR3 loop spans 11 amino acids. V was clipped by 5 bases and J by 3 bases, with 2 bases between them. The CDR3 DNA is TGTGCCAGCAGTAACTACAATGAGCAGTTCTTC. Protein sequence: CASSNYNEQFF.

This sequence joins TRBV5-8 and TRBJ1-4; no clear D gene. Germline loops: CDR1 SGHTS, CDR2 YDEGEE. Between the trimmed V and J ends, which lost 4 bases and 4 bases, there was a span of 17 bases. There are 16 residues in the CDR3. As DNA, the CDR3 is TGTGCCAGCAGCCCCCGCGGAGCGCGGGGTAATGAAAAACTGTTTTTT. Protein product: CASSPRGARGNEKLFF.

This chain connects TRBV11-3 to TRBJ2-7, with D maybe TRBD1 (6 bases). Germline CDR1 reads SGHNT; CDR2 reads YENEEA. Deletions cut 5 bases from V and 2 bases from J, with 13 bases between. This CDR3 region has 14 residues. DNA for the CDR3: TGTGCCAGCAGCCAACAGGGACCTCCCTACGAGCAGTACTTC. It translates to CASSQQGPPYEQYF.

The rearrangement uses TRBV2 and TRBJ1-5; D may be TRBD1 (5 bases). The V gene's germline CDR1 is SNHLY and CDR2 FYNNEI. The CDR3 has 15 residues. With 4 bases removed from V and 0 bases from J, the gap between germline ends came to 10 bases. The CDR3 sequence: CASSGQGASNQPQHF. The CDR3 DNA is TGTGCCAGCAGTGGGCAAGGGGCTAGCAATCAGCCCCAGCATTTT.

CDR3 amino acids: CASSLGVKNTDTQYF. The CDR3 DNA is TGCGCCAGCAGCTTGGGTGTAAAAAACACAGATACGCAGTATTTT. V gene TRBV5-1 combines with J gene TRBJ2-3; D is unclear. The V end was cut by 0 bases, the J end by 2 bases, with 10 bases between. The V gene's germline CDR1 is SGHRS and CDR2 YFSETQ. The CDR3 is made up of 15 amino acids.

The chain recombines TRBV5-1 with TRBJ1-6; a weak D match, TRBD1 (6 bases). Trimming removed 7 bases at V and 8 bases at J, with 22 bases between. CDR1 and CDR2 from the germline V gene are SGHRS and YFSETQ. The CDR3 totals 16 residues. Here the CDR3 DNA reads TGCGCCAGCCGACGAGGGGGTAGCGCCGCGGATTCACCCCTCCACTTT. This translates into CASRRGGSAADSPLHF.

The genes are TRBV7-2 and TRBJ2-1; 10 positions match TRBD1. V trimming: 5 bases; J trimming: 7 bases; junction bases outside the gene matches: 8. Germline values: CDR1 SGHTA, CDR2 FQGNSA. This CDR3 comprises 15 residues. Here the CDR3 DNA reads TGTGCCAGCAGCCGACCGGGACAGGGGACGAATGAGCAGTTCTTC. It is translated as CASSRPGQGTNEQFF.

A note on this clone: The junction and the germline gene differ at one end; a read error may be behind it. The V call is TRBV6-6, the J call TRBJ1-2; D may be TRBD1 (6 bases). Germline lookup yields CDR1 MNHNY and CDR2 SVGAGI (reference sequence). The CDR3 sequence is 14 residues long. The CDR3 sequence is CASSHSPGQTGYTF. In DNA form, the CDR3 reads TGTGCCAGCAGTCACTCCCCAGGACAGACGGGCTACACCTTC.

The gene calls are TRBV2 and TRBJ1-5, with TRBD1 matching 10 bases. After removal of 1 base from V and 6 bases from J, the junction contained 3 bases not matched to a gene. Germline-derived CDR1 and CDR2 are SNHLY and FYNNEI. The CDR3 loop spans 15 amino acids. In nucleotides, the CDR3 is TGTGCCAGCAGTGAAGAGTGGACAGGGGGTCAGCCCCAGCATTTT. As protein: CASSEEWTGGQPQHF.